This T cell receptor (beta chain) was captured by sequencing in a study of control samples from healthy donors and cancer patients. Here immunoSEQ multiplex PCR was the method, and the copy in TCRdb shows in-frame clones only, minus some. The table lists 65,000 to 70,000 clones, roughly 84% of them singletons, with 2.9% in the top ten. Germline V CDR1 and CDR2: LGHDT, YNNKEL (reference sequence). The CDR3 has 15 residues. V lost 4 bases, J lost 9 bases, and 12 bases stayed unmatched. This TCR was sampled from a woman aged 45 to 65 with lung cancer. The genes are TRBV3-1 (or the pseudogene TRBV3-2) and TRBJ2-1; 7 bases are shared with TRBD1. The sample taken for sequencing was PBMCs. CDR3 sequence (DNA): TGTGCCAGCAGCCTTATCTTTACAGGGGATAGTGAGCAGTTCTTC. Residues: CASSLIFTGDSEQFF.